The 21 T cell receptor beta chains below come from one sample, sequenced in a study of blood T cells in healthy people across ages. Through a sample-barcoded 5' primer and a J-beta primer mix, a second PCR was run for roughly 6 to 11 cycles. A single record per CDR3 protein comes from TCRdb applying MiXCR to the 5' RACE reads. This repertoire shows around 900,000 distinct CDR3 sequences, 45% to 60% found once; its top ten account for around a fifth. The specimen was blood. All receptors come from a woman between 55 and 75 years old in good health.

The V gene is TRBV4-1, the J gene TRBJ2-1; the match to TRBD1 covers 9 bases. V shed 0 bases, J shed 1 base, and the junction held 1 base outside the gene matches. The germline V gene has CDR1 MGHRA and CDR2 YSYEKL. The CDR3 is 16 residues long. CDR3 sequence: CASSQEGTGSYNEQFF. CDR3 nucleotide sequence: TGCGCCAGCAGCCAAGAAGGGACAGGGTCCTACAATGAGCAGTTCTTC.

J is TRBJ2-7 and V is TRBV12-3 or TRBV12-4, with TRBD2 matching over 12 bases. The CDR3 length is 17 residues. The V gene end was trimmed by 0 bases and the J gene end by 3 bases; junction bases not matched to a gene: 6. The CDR3 sequence is CASSLASGTSGFYEQYF. Written as DNA, the CDR3 is TGTGCCAGCAGTTTAGCCTCCGGGACTAGCGGGTTCTACGAGCAGTACTTC.

This chain links TRBV6-4 with TRBJ2-7; D might be TRBD2 (6 bases). The length of the CDR3 is 16 residues. The V gene's germline CDR1 is MRHNA and CDR2 SNTAGT. V was cut by 6 bases and J by 1 base, with 19 bases left in between. As DNA, the CDR3 is TGTGCCAGCAGGGGGGGAGCGGGTGCGCCATCCTACGAGCAGTACTTC. This translates into CASRGGAGAPSYEQYF.

The rearrangement joins TRBV10-3 to TRBJ1-1; maybe TRBD1 (6 bases). This CDR3 is 12 amino acids long. CDR1 and CDR2 (germline): ENHRY, SYGVKD. Trimming removed 2 bases at V and 11 bases at J, with 12 bases between. Here the CDR3 DNA reads TGTGCCATCAGTGAGAGGGGGATGCGCGCTTTCTTT. Translated: CAISERGMRAFF.

The rearrangement joins TRBV14 to TRBJ2-3; D remains ambiguous. The V end lost 1 base, the J end lost 5 bases, and 13 bases lay between the germline ends. CDR1 SGHDN and CDR2 FVKESK come from the germline V gene. This CDR3 has 15 amino acids. CDR3 protein: CASSQGVTVGDTQYF. For the CDR3, the DNA is TGTGCCAGCAGCCAAGGAGTTACCGTGGGAGATACGCAGTATTTT.

The chain couples TRBV7-9 to TRBJ2-3; TRBD2 aligns across 8 bases. Germline CDR1 reads SEHNR; CDR2 reads FQNEAQ (reference sequence). The CDR3 covers 16 residues. The junction had 3 bases not matched to a gene; V was cut back by 0 bases and J by 1 base. CDR3 DNA: TGTGCCAGCAGCTTAGCTACTAGCGGACGCACAGATACGCAGTATTTT. Translation: CASSLATSGRTDTQYF.

This chain joins TRBV7-6 and TRBJ2-7; TRBD1 is a possible D gene (7 bases). The CDR3 loop spans 16 amino acids. Germline V gives CDR1 SGHVS, CDR2 FNYEAQ. The V and J ends lost 1 base and 6 bases respectively, with 19 bases between them. CDR3: CASSLEGGQWNGEQYF. In DNA, the CDR3 is TGTGCCAGCAGCTTAGAGGGGGGACAGTGGAATGGCGAGCAGTACTTC.

The V call is TRBV19, the J call TRBJ2-1; 8 positions match TRBD1. V was clipped by 11 bases and J by 9 bases; unmatched bases: 15. The CDR3 runs 14 residues. The V gene's germline CDR1 is LNHDA and CDR2 SQIVND (reference sequence). The CDR3: CASRADRELREQFF. The CDR3 DNA follows: TGTGCCTCCAGAGCGGACAGGGAGCTTCGTGAGCAGTTCTTC.

The chain uses TRBV30 and TRBJ1-5; D possibly corresponds to TRBD1 (5 bases). Trimming left V 5 bases short and J 4 bases short, with 12 bases between. From germline, CDR1 is GTSNPN and CDR2 SVGIG (reference sequence). The CDR3 runs to 13 residues. CDR3 loop: CAWDRGQNQPQHF. The CDR3 bases are TGTGCCTGGGACAGAGGGCAGAATCAGCCCCAGCATTTT.

This clonotype was seen more than once but under ten times. This chain links TRBV6-2 or TRBV6-3 with TRBJ1-1; D not resolved. V lost 5 bases and J lost 3, with 19 bases in between. The CDR3 contains 16 residues. Germline V gene data show CDR1 as MNHEY and CDR2 as SVGEGT. CDR3 nucleotides: TGTGCCAGCAGTGATCTCGACATGGGGTCGGACACTGAAGCTTTCTTT. It specifies CASSDLDMGSDTEAFF.

The V call is TRBV11-2, the J call TRBJ2-5, with 12 bases lining up with TRBD2. With V trimmed by 5 bases and J by 5 bases, 9 bases remained unmatched. Germline loops: CDR1 SGHAT, CDR2 FQNNGV. CDR3 length equals 16 residues. CDR3 DNA: TGTGCCAGCAGCGGATCTAGCGGGAGGGCCCTGGAGACCCAGTACTTC. Residues: CASSGSSGRALETQYF.

V is TRBV4-2 and J is TRBJ2-7, with D possibly called TRBD1 or TRBD2 (5 bases each). The J call is doubtful: the DNA matches TRBJ2-1 better. Per germline, CDR1 LGHNA and CDR2 YNFKEQ. The CDR3 loop spans 16 amino acids. The CDR3 region is CASSQDEGTGPYEQFF. CDR3 nucleotides: TGTGCCAGCAGCCAAGATGAGGGAACAGGCCCCTATGAGCAGTTCTTC.

This clonotype was recorded a few times. The chain has TRBV20-1 and TRBJ1-2; weak D call: TRBD1 (5 bases). The ends were cut back, 1 base at V and 6 bases at J, with 15 bases in the middle. The CDR3 covers 14 residues. Germline V gene data show CDR1 as DFQATT and CDR2 as SNEGSKA (reference sequence). The CDR3 loop reads CSARGSGNEDGYTF. CDR3 DNA: TGCAGTGCTAGAGGTTCAGGGAATGAGGATGGCTACACCTTC.

The rearrangement joins TRBV20-1 to TRBJ2-2; TRBD2 matches 7 bases. Germline CDR1 is DFQATT and CDR2 is SNEGSKA (reference sequence). V lost 3 bases, J lost 3 bases, and 7 bases stayed unmatched. The CDR3 has 15 amino acids. CDR3 nucleotides: TGCAGTGCTAGGAAGGGAGGGAGAGACACCGGGGAGCTGTTTTTT. It codes for CSARKGGRDTGELFF.

This chain uses TRBV6-2 or TRBV6-3 with TRBJ1-4; maybe TRBD1 (6 bases). Germline-derived CDR1 and CDR2 are MNHEY and SVGEGT. The CDR3 loop spans 15 amino acids. The ends were cut back, 6 bases at V and 8 bases at J, with 19 bases in the middle. CDR3 nucleotides: TGTGCCAGCAGCGTCCGTCGGGGGGCGAGGGAAAAACTGTTTTTT. Translated, it gives CASSVRRGAREKLFF.

Turning to this clonotype: Its ends do not fully match the called genes, so a read error is possible. The rearrangement links TRBV20-1 to TRBJ2-7; the D is unclear. With the DNA end fitting TRBJ2-5 better, the J assignment may be wrong. This CDR3 is built from 11 residues. Germline V gene sequence: CDR1 DFQATT, CDR2 SNEGSKA (reference sequence). CDR3 sequence: CGARHGETQYF. In DNA, the CDR3 is TGCGGTGCTAGACACGGCGAGACCCAGTACTTC.

This clonotype was recorded a few times. This chain links TRBV27 with TRBJ2-7; TRBD1 agrees at 7 bases. The J segment lost 7 bases and the V segment lost 3 bases, leaving 9 bases of the junction unmatched. Germline V gene sequence: CDR1 MNHEY, CDR2 SMNVEV (reference sequence). CDR3 length: 14 amino acids. Here the CDR3 reads CASSLGDRYWEQYF. DNA of the CDR3: TGTGCCAGCAGTTTGGGGGACAGATATTGGGAGCAGTACTTC.

This clonotype turned up a few times. The CDR3 here is CSARRLAAGTYEQYF. The CDR3 bases are TGCAGTGCTAGACGACTAGCGGCAGGGACCTACGAGCAGTACTTC. The chain joins TRBV20-1 to TRBJ2-7; 9 positions agree with TRBD2. The germline V gene has CDR1 DFQATT and CDR2 SNEGSKA (reference sequence). The V and J ends lost 2 bases and 2 bases, in that order; junction bases with no gene match: 7. CDR3 length: 15 amino acids.

The chain couples TRBV5-4 to TRBJ2-3; 9 bases map to TRBD1. With V trimmed by 2 bases and J by 9 bases, 7 bases remained unmatched. Germline values: CDR1 SGHNT, CDR2 YYREEE (reference sequence). This CDR3 comprises 14 residues. The CDR3 loop is CASSLNRDRETQYF. CDR3 coding DNA: TGTGCCAGCAGCTTAAACCGGGACAGGGAGACGCAGTATTTT.

The chain combines TRBV20-1 with TRBJ2-2; D ambiguous. This CDR3 spans 14 amino acids. In germline, CDR1 is DFQATT, CDR2 SNEGSKA (reference sequence). Trimming stripped 3 bases from V and 4 bases from J, with 12 bases between. The CDR3 loop reads CSASWSWSTGELFF. The DNA for the CDR3 is TGCAGTGCTAGCTGGTCTTGGAGCACCGGGGAGCTGTTTTTT.

The chain links TRBV7-2 to TRBJ1-5, with unresolved D. The CDR3 spans 15 residues. Germline lookup yields CDR1 SGHTA and CDR2 FQGNSA. Trimming took 5 bases from V and 4 from J, leaving 15 bases between them. The CDR3 bases are TGTGCCAGCAGCCTCACGTCGACCCTGAATCAGCCCCAGCATTTT. As protein: CASSLTSTLNQPQHF. Full variable domain (rest looked up from reference TRBV7-2 and TRBJ1-5): GAGVSQSPSNKVTEKGKDVELRCDPISGHTALYWYRQSLGQGLEFLIYFQGNSAPDKSGLPSDRFSAERTGGSVSTLTIQRTQQEDSAVYLCASSLTSTLNQPQHFGDGTRLSIL.